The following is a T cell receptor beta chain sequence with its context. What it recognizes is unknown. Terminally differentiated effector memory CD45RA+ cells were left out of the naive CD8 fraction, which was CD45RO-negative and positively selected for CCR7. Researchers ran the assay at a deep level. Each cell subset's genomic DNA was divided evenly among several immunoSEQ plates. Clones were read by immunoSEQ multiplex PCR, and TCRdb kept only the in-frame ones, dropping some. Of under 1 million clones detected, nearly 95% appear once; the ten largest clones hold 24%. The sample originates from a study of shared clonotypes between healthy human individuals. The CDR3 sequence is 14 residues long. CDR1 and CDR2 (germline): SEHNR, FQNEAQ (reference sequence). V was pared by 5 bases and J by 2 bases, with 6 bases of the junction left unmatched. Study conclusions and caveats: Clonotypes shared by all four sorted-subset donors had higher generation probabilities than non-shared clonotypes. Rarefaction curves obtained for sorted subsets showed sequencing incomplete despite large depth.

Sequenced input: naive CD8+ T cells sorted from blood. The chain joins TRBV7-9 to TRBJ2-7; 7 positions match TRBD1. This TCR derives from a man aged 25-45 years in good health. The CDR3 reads CASSVRTGPYEQYF. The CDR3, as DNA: TGTGCCAGCAGCGTCCGGACAGGCCCCTACGAGCAGTACTTC.